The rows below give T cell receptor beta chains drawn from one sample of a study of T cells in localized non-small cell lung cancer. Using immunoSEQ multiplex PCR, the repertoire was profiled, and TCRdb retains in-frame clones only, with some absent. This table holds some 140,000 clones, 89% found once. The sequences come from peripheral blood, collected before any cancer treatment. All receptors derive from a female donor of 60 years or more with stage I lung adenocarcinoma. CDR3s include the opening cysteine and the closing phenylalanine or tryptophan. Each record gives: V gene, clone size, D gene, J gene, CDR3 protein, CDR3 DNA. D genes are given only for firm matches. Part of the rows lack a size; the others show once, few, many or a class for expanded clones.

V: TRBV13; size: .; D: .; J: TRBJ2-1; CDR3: CASSLAGAIPYNEQFF; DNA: TGTGCCAGCAGCTTAGCGGGGGCTATCCCCTACAATGAGCAGTTCTTC
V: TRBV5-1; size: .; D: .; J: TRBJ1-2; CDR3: CASSLRQPNYGYTF; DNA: TGCGCCAGCAGCTTAAGACAGCCTAACTATGGCTACACCTTC
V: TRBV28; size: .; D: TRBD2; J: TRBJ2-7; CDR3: CAARDYYEQYF; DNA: TGTGCCGCCCGGGACTACTACGAGCAGTACTTC
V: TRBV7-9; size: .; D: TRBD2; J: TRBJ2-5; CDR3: CASSPHRGLAGGPRETQYF; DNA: TGTGCCAGCAGCCCCCATCGGGGACTAGCGGGAGGGCCGCGGGAGACCCAGTACTTC
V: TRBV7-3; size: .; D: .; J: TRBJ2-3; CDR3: CASSPLPGTDTQYF; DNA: TGTGCCAGCAGCCCCCTGCCGGGCACAGATACGCAGTATTTT
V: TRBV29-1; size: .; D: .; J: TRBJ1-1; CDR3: CSGNGVGGGTEAFF; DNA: TGCAGCGGGAATGGGGTAGGCGGAGGGACTGAAGCTTTCTTT
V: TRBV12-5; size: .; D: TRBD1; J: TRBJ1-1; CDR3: CASRTGSGTEAFF; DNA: TGTGCTAGTAGGACAGGGTCGGGCACTGAAGCTTTCTTT
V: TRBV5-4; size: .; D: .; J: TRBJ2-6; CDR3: CASSLLSLGHSGANVLTF; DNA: TGTGCCAGCAGCTTGTTATCCCTAGGCCACTCTGGGGCCAACGTCCTGACTTTC
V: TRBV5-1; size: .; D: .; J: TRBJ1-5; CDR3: CASSVGGNQPQHF; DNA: TGCGCCAGCAGCGTAGGGGGTAATCAGCCCCAGCATTTT
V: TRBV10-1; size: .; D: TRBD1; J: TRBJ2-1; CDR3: CASSGPGTGGLLGNEQFF; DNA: TGCGCCAGCAGTGGGCCCGGGACAGGGGGCCTCCTCGGAAATGAGCAGTTCTTC
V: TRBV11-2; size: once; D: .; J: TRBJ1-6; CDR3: CASSPVLSYSPLHF; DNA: TGTGCCAGCAGCCCCGTCCTGAGTTATTCACCCCTCCACTTT
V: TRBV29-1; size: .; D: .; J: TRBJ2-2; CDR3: CSVANTGELFF; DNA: TGCAGCGTTGCCAACACCGGGGAGCTGTTTTTT
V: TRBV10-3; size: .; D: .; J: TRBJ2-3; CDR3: CAIHSDRADTQYF; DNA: TGTGCCATACACAGCGACAGAGCCGATACGCAGTATTTT
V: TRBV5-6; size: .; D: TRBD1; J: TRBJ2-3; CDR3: CASDQTGGSTDTQYF; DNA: TGTGCCAGCGACCAAACAGGGGGCTCTACAGATACGCAGTATTTT
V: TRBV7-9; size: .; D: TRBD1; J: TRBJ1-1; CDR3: CASSEDRGGNTEAFF; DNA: TGTGCCAGCAGCGAAGACAGGGGGGGAAACACTGAAGCTTTCTTT
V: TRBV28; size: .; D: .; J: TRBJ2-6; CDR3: CASRESGVGANVLTF; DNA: TGTGCCAGCAGAGAATCAGGGGTAGGGGCCAACGTCCTGACTTTC
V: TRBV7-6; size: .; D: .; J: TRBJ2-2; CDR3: CASSLVGGQGGELFF; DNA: TGTGCCAGCAGCTTAGTAGGAGGGCAAGGCGGGGAGCTGTTTTTT
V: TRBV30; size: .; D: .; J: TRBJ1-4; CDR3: CAWRSGPNEKLFF; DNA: TGTGCCTGGAGATCAGGTCCTAATGAAAAACTGTTTTTT
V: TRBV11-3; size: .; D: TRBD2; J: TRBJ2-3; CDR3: CASSLGRGKTDTQYF; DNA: TGTGCCAGCAGCTTGGGGCGGGGGAAAACAGATACGCAGTATTTT
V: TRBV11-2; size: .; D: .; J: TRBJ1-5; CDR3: CASSLDRVYQPQHF; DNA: TGTGCCAGCAGCTTAGATAGGGTTTATCAGCCCCAGCATTTT
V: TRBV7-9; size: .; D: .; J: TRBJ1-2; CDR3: CASSKREMLRGTYGYTF; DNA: TGTGCCAGCAGCAAAAGAGAGATGTTGAGGGGGACCTATGGCTACACCTTC
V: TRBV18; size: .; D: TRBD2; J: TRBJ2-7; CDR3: CASSPEFSGNPGGSYEQYF; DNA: TGTGCCAGCTCACCAGAATTTAGCGGGAACCCCGGGGGGTCCTACGAGCAGTACTTC
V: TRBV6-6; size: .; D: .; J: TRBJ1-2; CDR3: CASKIDYGYTF; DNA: TGTGCCAGCAAGATTGACTATGGCTACACCTTC
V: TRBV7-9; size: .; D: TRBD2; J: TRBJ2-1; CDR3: CASSLRTGTSFNNEQFF; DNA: TGTGCCAGCAGCTTGAGGACTGGGACTAGTTTCAACAATGAGCAGTTCTTC
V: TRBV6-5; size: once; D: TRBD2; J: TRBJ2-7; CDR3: CASLRLAGAYEQYF; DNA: TGTGCCAGCCTGCGACTAGCGGGAGCCTACGAGCAGTACTTC
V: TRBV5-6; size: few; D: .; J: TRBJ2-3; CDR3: CASSPPGVTDTQYF; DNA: TGTGCCAGCAGCCCCCCGGGGGTCACAGATACGCAGTATTTT
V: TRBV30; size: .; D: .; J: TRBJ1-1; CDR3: CAWSLGSLIPMNTEAFF; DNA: TGTGCCTGGAGTTTAGGCAGCCTAATACCGATGAACACTGAAGCTTTCTTT
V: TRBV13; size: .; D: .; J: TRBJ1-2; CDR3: CASSRQLNYGYTF; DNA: TGTGCCAGCAGCCGACAGCTGAACTATGGCTACACCTTC
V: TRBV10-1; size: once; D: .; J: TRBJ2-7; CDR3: CASSDFAEASYEQYF; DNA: TGCGCCAGCAGTGATTTTGCGGAGGCCTCCTACGAGCAGTACTTC
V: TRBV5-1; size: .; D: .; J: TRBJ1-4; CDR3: CASSLTAAGEKLFF; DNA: TGCGCCAGCAGCTTGACGGCCGCCGGTGAAAAACTGTTTTTT
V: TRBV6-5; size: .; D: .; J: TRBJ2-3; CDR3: CASSYWGDTQYF; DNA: TGTGCCAGCAGTTACTGGGGGGATACGCAGTATTTT
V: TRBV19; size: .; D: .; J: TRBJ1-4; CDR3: CASSGDKTNEKLFF; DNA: TGTGCCAGTAGTGGAGACAAAACTAATGAAAAACTGTTTTTT
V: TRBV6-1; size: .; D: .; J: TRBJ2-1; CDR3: CASSERAGGSYNEQFF; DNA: TGTGCCAGCAGTGAACGGGCAGGGGGGTCCTACAATGAGCAGTTCTTC
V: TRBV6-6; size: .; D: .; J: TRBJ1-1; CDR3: CASSSNMNTEAFF; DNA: TGTGCCAGCAGTTCCAACATGAACACTGAAGCTTTCTTT
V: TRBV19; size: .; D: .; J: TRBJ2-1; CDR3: CASNYGISSYNEQFF; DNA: TGTGCCAGTAATTACGGGATAAGCTCCTACAATGAGCAGTTCTTC
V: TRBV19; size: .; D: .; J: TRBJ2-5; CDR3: CASSIDYRQTQYF; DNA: TGTGCCAGTAGTATAGATTACCGTCAGACCCAGTACTTC
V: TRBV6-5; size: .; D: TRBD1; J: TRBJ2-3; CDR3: CASSRDRGRDTQYF; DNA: TGTGCCAGCAGTAGAGACAGGGGTAGGGATACGCAGTATTTT
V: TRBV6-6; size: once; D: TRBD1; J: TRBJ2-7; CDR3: CASSRDSYEQYF; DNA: TGTGCCAGCAGCCGGGACAGCTACGAGCAGTACTTC
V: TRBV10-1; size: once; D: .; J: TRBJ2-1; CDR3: CASKQGGTGGTYNEQFF; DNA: TGCGCCAGCAAACAGGGGGGGACGGGAGGGACCTACAATGAGCAGTTCTTC
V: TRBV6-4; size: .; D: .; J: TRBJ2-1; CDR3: CASSDGRGETNEQFF; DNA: TGTGCCAGCAGTGACGGGCGGGGCGAGACCAATGAGCAGTTCTTC
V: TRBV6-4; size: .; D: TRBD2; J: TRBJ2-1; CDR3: CASGMGLAGVSPYNEQFF; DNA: TGTGCCAGCGGGATGGGACTAGCGGGAGTAAGCCCCTACAATGAGCAGTTCTTC
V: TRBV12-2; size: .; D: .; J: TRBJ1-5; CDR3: CASRLKGQGQGSHSNQPQHF; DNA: TGTGCAAGTCGCTTAAAGGGACAGGGACAGGGCTCCCATAGCAATCAGCCCCAGCATTTT
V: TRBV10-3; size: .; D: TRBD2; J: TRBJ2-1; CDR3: CAISGGTSGINEQFF; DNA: TGTGCCATATCAGGGGGGACTAGCGGAATCAATGAGCAGTTCTTC
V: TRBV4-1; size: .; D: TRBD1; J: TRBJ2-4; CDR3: CASSQDSTTGGRAKNIQYF; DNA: TGCGCCAGCAGCCAAGATAGTACGACAGGGGGGAGGGCCAAAAACATTCAGTACTTC
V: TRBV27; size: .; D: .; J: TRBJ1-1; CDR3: CASSFGGRPTEAFF; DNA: TGTGCCAGCAGTTTTGGTGGCAGACCCACTGAAGCTTTCTTT
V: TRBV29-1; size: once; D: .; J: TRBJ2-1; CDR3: CSVESDQRGSYNEQFF; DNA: TGCAGCGTTGAGTCAGATCAGAGGGGCTCCTACAATGAGCAGTTCTTC
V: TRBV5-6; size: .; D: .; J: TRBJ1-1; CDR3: CASSLVDSRSWAEAFF; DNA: TGTGCCAGCAGCTTGGTGGACAGTCGGAGTTGGGCTGAAGCTTTCTTT
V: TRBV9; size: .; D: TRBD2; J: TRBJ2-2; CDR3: CASSVGVGLAGKNTGELFF; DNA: TGTGCCAGCAGCGTAGGAGTAGGACTAGCAGGAAAGAACACCGGGGAGCTGTTTTTT
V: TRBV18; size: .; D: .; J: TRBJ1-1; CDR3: CASSPGMGAHTEAFF; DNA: TGTGCCAGCTCACCAGGCATGGGGGCCCACACTGAAGCTTTCTTT
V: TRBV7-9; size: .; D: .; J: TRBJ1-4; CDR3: CASSLSGGEKLFF; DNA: TGTGCCAGCAGCTTATCGGGGGGTGAAAAACTGTTTTTT
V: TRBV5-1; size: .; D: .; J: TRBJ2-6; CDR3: CASSFSGANVLTF; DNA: TGCGCCAGCAGCTTCTCTGGGGCCAACGTCCTGACTTTC
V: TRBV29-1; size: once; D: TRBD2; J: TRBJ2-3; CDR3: CSARAGVTDTQYF; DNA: TGCAGCGCTAGGGCGGGAGTAACAGATACGCAGTATTTT
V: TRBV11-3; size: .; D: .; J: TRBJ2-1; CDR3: CASSRDSLYNEQFF; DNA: TGTGCCAGCAGTCGGGACTCCCTTTATAATGAGCAGTTCTTC
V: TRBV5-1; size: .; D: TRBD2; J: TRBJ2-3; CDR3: CASSLATSGRAADTQYF; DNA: TGCGCCAGCAGCTTGGCAACTAGCGGGAGGGCGGCAGATACGCAGTATTTT
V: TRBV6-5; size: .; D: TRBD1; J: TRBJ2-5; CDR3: CASSYEDREETQYF; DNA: TGTGCCAGCAGTTACGAGGACAGGGAAGAGACCCAGTACTTC